Given below is one T cell receptor beta chain in context. This clonotype was recorded a few times. The clone's antigen remains unknown. No base quality values were provided; no much bigger clone lies one nucleotide off. The library was obtained by 5' RACE. The run used a NextSeq 500. The TCR library protocol attached unique molecular identifiers to individual cDNA molecules to correct for sequencing error and PCR bias. Sequencing covered both TCR alpha and beta chains, and within each sample the abundances of alpha and beta sequences were tightly co-correlated. The authors processed their data as follows. Decombinator V4 was used to annotate TCR sequences for V gene, J gene and CDR3. TCRs were defined as expanded if a significant change between any two time points was detected under a Poisson model with p below 0.0001. TCR abundances were normalised to the total number of TCRs sequenced in each sample and reported as counts per million. MAIT TCRs were defined by TRAV1-2 paired with TRAJ12, TRAJ20 or TRAJ33, and iNKT TCRs by TRAV10 paired with TRAJ18. A search of VDJdb, accessed on 1 November 2021, was run for TCRs annotated to CMV, EBV and SARS-CoV-2, with TCRs annotated for multiple antigens excluded. The raw public reads went through TCRdb reprocessing: fastp at Q25, MiXCR clone calling, in-frame beta chains kept. CDR3 protein sequences are deduplicated, and each keeps its most common genes and DNA. TCRdb's processing, not the authors', yielded these V and J calls. Across this sample there are approximately 27,000 distinct CDR3 sequences, with 4% to 5.5% seen only once. Jointly, the top ten make up 2.6% of the sample.

These data come from a study of early T cells in non-severe SARS-CoV-2 infection (dated by TCRdb to the early 2020s). Study-level background: TCR sequencing used bulk RNA from unsorted whole blood, so alpha and beta chains could not be paired.

The study was a case-control design nested within a healthcare worker cohort in London, UK, with weekly nasopharyngeal swab PCR tests and blood sampling. Between 23 and 31 March 2020, the week of the UK lockdown, healthcare workers were enrolled and then followed up weekly for as long as 16 weeks. Including the terminal cysteine and phenylalanine, the CDR3 comprises 14 residues. Only the CDR3 portion is preserved as DNA: 42 bases, with reading frame beginning at the first base. Relative to germline, V is 5 bases shorter and J is 8 bases shorter, with 16 bases between their ends. Taken from the germline V gene, the CDR1 and CDR2 loops are SGHTA and FQGTGA. The investigation overall reported the following: Matching against VDJdb was skewed toward anti-spike CD8 responses, likely underestimated virus-specific expansions, and missed private and CD4 specificities.

The source of this sequence is an adult who was a healthcare worker with PCR-confirmed SARS-CoV-2 infection or an uninfected control (not recorded which). Recombination connected TRBV7-3 to TRBJ2-1; the D assignment is uncertain and may be TRBD1 or TRBD2, with 5 bases supporting each. The sequenced sample consisted of whole blood. Here the CDR3 is given as CASSPVGVEDEQFF. The DNA sequence reads TGTGCCAGCAGCCCTGTGGGGGTAGAAGATGAGCAGTTCTTC.